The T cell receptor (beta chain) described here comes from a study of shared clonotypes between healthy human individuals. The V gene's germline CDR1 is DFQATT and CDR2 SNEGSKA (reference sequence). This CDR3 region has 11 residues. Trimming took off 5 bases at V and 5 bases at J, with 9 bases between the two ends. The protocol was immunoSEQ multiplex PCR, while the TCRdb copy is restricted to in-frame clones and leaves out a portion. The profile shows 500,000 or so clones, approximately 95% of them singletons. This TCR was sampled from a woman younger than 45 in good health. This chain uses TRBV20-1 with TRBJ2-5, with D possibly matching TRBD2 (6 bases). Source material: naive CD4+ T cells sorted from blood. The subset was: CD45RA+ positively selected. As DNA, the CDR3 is TGCAGTGCTCCGACTAGTGAGACCCAGTACTTC. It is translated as CSAPTSETQYF.